Sequencing of this TCR beta chain was carried out in a study of T cells in Graves' hyperthyroidism and ophthalmopathy. Newly diagnosed hyperthyroidism, duration under 2 months, in patients aged 18 to 65. Cells are PBMCs isolated from about 10 ml of fresh blood. Amplified TCR beta CDR3 regions derived from RNA transcripts. HTBI primers were used for first-round RT-PCR of the TCR CDR3. In TCRdb, the multiplex PCR reads were re-called with MiXCR into one record per CDR3 protein. Among a few hundred thousand distinct CDR3 sequences listed, 15% to 18% were seen once. V shed 2 bases, J shed 4 bases, and the junction held 6 bases outside the gene matches. Germline V gene sequence: CDR1 LGHDT, CDR2 YNNKEL (reference sequence). The CDR3 contains 16 residues. This clonotype was seen repeatedly, ten times or more.

Sequenced material: blood. This clonotype was obtained from a woman aged 25-40 years with Graves' hyperthyroidism. The V and J genes are TRBV3-1 and TRBJ1-1; 11 bases are shared with TRBD1. The CDR3 sequence is CASSQRGQGVRTEAFF. The CDR3 DNA is TGTGCCAGCAGCCAACGGGGACAGGGGGTTCGCACTGAAGCTTTCTTT.